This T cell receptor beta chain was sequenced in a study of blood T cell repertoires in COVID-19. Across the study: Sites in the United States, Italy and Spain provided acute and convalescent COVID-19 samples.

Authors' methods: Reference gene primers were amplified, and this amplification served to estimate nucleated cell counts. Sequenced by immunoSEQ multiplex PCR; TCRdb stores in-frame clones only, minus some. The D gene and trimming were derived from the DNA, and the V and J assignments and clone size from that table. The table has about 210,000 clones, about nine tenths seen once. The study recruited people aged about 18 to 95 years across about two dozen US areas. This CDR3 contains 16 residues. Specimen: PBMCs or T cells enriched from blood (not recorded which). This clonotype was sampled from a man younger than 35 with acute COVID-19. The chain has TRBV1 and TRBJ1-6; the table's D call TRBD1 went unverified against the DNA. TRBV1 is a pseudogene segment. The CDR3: CTSSRVRDRDNSPLHF. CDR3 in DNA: TGCACCAGCAGCCGAGTTAGGGACAGGGATAATTCACCCCTCCACTTT.